This T cell receptor (beta chain) originates from a study of blood T cell repertoires in COVID-19 (dated by TCRdb to 2018 to 2020). Context from the whole study: Samples covering the acute and convalescent phases of COVID-19 were provided by collaborators in the United States, Italy and Spain. A de-identified subject ID, COVID-19 status, age in years and sex were almost always included in the sample metadata. Deeply sampled blood TCRbeta repertoires from subjects exposed to, actively infected with, or recovered from COVID-19 were included in the dataset. HLA class I and class II types, where available, came from metadata supplied by the sample provider rather than from assay-based typing. The repertoires were released in a freely available public database meant as a resource for research on the immune response to SARS-CoV-2. The prospective study material was composed of cDNA or gDNA derived from T cells, B-cell-depleted T cells, or PBMCs. The samples were drawn from two sources: the first 160 participants of the ongoing ImmuneRACE study, and approximately 1,300 subjects contributed by 6 global collaborators. Findings and caveats that apply to the study as a whole: The amount of clinical and demographic metadata varied by source and participant and was provided uncurated.

The CDR3 has 13 amino acids, counting the end cysteine and phenylalanine. The DNA shown is the 39-base CDR3, in frame from base 1. Based on the germline V gene (reference sequence), the CDR1 and CDR2 sequences are MNHNY and SVGAGI. V is cut back by 2 bases and J by 8 bases, with 5 bases in the junction unmatched. This clone turned up a few times. It has no known antigen specificity. No clone much larger than this one lies a single base away; base qualities are absent. Whole blood was collected in K2EDTA tubes by collaborating institutions according to the institutions' own protocols. For TCRbeta analysis, collaborator samples were shipped as frozen whole blood, as isolated PBMCs, or as DNA extracted from either sample type. The immunoSEQ Assay, a bias-controlled multiplex PCR, was used to amplify TCRbeta CDR3 regions from genomic DNA. In the authors' own workflow: Within the assay, amplification of reference gene primers was used to estimate how many nucleated cells each sample contained. To quantify the absolute abundance of each unique TCRbeta CDR3 rearrangement, sequence reads were collapsed and filtered. For each sample, productive Simpson clonality was calculated as the square root of Simpson's diversity index across productive rearrangements. The source is immuneACCESS, and TCRdb retained only in-frame sequences with V and J called. Part of the clones is not carried over; for the studies checked, unresolved V genes explain less than half of this, and the remainder is unexplained. V, J and clone size reflect that table, while D and trimming were determined from the DNA. The sample profile shows fewer than 75,000 clones; about 82% of them were found once. The top ten hold more than 40% of the sample.

This TCR was recovered from a human donor in a cohort sampled during active COVID-19. Rearrangement joined TRBV6-6 to TRBJ1-2; TRBD1 lines up with 7 middle nucleotides. The specimen was peripheral blood. This receptor has the CDR3 CASSYPRGEGYTF. DNA sequence: TGTGCCAGCAGTTACCCCAGGGGGGAGGGCTACACCTTC.